This T cell receptor (beta chain) was found in a study of a mutant IDH1 vaccine in newly diagnosed glioma. Across the whole study: The sex distribution of treated patients was 62.5% male and around 40% female, with a mean age of 40.4 years.

In this sample, this clone turned up once. Its matching antigen is unknown. Profiled with immunoSEQ multiplex PCR; TCRdb holds only in-frame clones, not every one. The sample lists 31,000 or so clones, roughly four fifths occurring once. V was clipped by 4 bases and J by 3 bases, with 8 bases between them. Per the germline V gene, CDR1 is SEHNR and CDR2 is FQNEAQ (reference sequence). This CDR3 has 13 amino acids. Sample time point: week 47, end of study. Each dose of the vaccine consisted of 300 ug of mutant IDH1 20-mer peptide, with topical imiquimod. The specimen comprised PBMCs, sampled from a glioma patient whose treatment included an IDH1 peptide vaccine. This rearrangement joins TRBV7-9 to TRBJ2-3; D not certain. The TCR comes from a man between 25 and 39 years old with glioma. This chain's CDR3 is CASSSTSTDTQYF. CDR3 coding DNA: TGTGCCAGCAGCTCGACCAGTACAGATACGCAGTATTTT.